The rows below give T cell receptor beta chains drawn from one sample of a study of CD4 T cells in relation to SARS-CoV-2 and coronaviruses. Only in-frame clones appear in the TCRdb table, and some are missing; sequencing was by immunoSEQ multiplex PCR. This table has 10,000 or so clones, 65% to 90% appearing once. These receptors are not linked to any known antigen. Sequencing was done on a sample of CD4+ T cells from PBMCs, cultured in vitro. The receptors stem from a human donor in good health. The CDR3 runs from the conserved cysteine through the conserved F or W. A D gene is named only where the DNA matches it firmly. A row's size may be missing; if present it is once, few, many or a size class.

CDR3aa | CDR3nt | d_gene | j_gene | abundance | v_gene
CASSSFRQETQYF | TGTGCCAGCAGTTCTTTTAGACAAGAGACCCAGTACTTC | . | TRBJ2-5 | . | TRBV6-5
CASSKASPGLADTIYF | TGCGCCAGCAGCAAGGCTTCCCCGGGCTTGGCGGACACCATATATTTT | . | TRBJ1-3 | . | TRBV5-1
CASRSGTANSPLHF | TGTGCCAGCAGGAGTGGGACAGCGAATTCACCCCTCCACTTT | TRBD1 | TRBJ1-6 | . | TRBV7-2
CASSQVGGGTEAFF | TGCGCCAGCAGCCAAGTCGGCGGGGGCACTGAAGCTTTCTTT | . | TRBJ1-1 | . | TRBV4-3
CASSPELAGVPGELFF | TGCGCCAGCTCCCCTGAACTAGCGGGAGTACCCGGGGAGCTGTTTTTT | TRBD2 | TRBJ2-2 | . | TRBV5-1
CASSPGTNTGELFF | TGTGCCAGCAGCCCTGGGACTAACACCGGGGAGCTGTTTTTT | . | TRBJ2-2 | . | TRBV5-4
CASSPQGGTEAFF | TGTGCCAGCAGCCCACAGGGGGGTACTGAAGCTTTCTTT | TRBD1 | TRBJ1-1 | . | TRBV7-2
CASSQKLAGDLVDTQYF | TGCGCCAGCAGCCAGAAACTAGCGGGGGACCTAGTAGATACGCAGTATTTT | TRBD2 | TRBJ2-3 | . | TRBV5-1
CASSVARKTGFSGANVLTF | TGTGCCAGCAGCGTAGCCCGAAAGACAGGGTTTTCTGGGGCCAACGTCCTGACTTTC | TRBD1 | TRBJ2-6 | . | TRBV9
CASSDTLTGELFF | TGTGCCAGCAGTGACACCCTCACCGGGGAGCTGTTTTTT | . | TRBJ2-2 | . | TRBV6-2/TRBV6-3
CASSLITRTEETQYF | TGTGCCAGCAGTTTAATCACCCGGACAGAAGAGACCCAGTACTTC | . | TRBJ2-5 | . | TRBV28
CASSTYLANEQFF | TGTGCCAGCAGCACCTACCTAGCGAATGAGCAGTTCTTC | . | TRBJ2-1 | . | TRBV7-2
CASRRGPTAEAFF | TGCGCCAGTAGGCGGGGACCGACGGCTGAAGCTTTCTTT | . | TRBJ1-1 | . | TRBV10-1
CASSSGQRYEQYF | TGTGCCAGCAGTTCAGGGCAGCGTTACGAGCAGTACTTC | . | TRBJ2-7 | . | TRBV6-6
CASSQGDRESGGYTF | TGCGCCAGCAGCCAAGGTGACAGGGAGTCGGGCGGCTACACCTTC | TRBD1 | TRBJ1-2 | . | TRBV4-3
CASSVAEAYNEQFF | TGCGCCAGCAGTGTCGCGGAGGCCTACAATGAGCAGTTCTTC | . | TRBJ2-1 | once | TRBV5-1
CASSPGPMDSPLHF | TGTGCCAGCTCTCCGGGCCCCATGGATTCACCCCTCCACTTT | . | TRBJ1-6 | . | TRBV18
CAISWTSGQDEQYF | TGTGCCATCAGTTGGACTAGCGGGCAGGACGAGCAGTACTTC | TRBD2 | TRBJ2-7 | . | TRBV10-3
CASSLAPLGDEQYF | TGTGCCAGCAGCTTAGCCCCCCTTGGCGACGAGCAGTACTTC | . | TRBJ2-7 | . | TRBV7-6
CASSMTSGGPRAGELFF | TGCGCCAGCAGCATGACTAGCGGGGGCCCGAGGGCCGGGGAGCTGTTTTTT | TRBD2 | TRBJ2-2 | . | TRBV5-1
CASGGQGVQPQHF | TGCGCCAGCGGAGGACAGGGTGTTCAGCCCCAGCATTTT | TRBD1 | TRBJ1-5 | few | TRBV10-1
CASSQANTGTGGWGSPLHF | TGTGCCAGCAGCCAAGCAAACACCGGGACAGGGGGCTGGGGTTCACCCCTCCACTTT | TRBD1 | TRBJ1-6 | once | TRBV3-1/TRBV3-2
CASSYTYGGLRMNTEAFF | TGTGCCAGCAGCTACACCTATGGGGGATTAAGAATGAACACTGAAGCTTTCTTT | . | TRBJ1-1 | . | TRBV7-9
CASSPRGGFNQPQHF | TGTGCCAGCTCACCACGCGGGGGGTTCAATCAGCCCCAGCATTTT | . | TRBJ1-5 | . | TRBV18
CASTPAGFYGYTF | TGTGCCAGCACCCCGGCGGGGTTCTATGGCTACACCTTC | . | TRBJ1-2 | . | TRBV6-5
CASSQVVSTEAFF | TGTGCCAGCAGCCAAGTGGTGAGCACTGAAGCTTTCTTT | . | TRBJ1-1 | once | TRBV3-1/TRBV3-2
CASSLDGNYNSPLHF | TGTGCCAGCAGCTTGGACGGGAACTATAATTCACCCCTCCACTTT | . | TRBJ1-6 | . | TRBV5-4
CASSLDSPRSEQYF | TGCGCCAGCAGCTTGGACAGTCCCAGGAGCGAGCAGTACTTC | . | TRBJ2-7 | few | TRBV5-1
CASSPINRGRLSTGELFF | TGTGCCAGCAGCCCGATTAACAGGGGGCGTCTCTCCACCGGGGAGCTGTTTTTT | TRBD1 | TRBJ2-2 | . | TRBV5-6
CASSPQFEETQYF | TGTGCCAGCAGCCCACAGTTTGAAGAGACCCAGTACTTC | . | TRBJ2-5 | . | TRBV3-1/TRBV3-2
CASTRQVMNTEAFF | TGTGCCAGCACACGACAGGTTATGAACACTGAAGCTTTCTTT | . | TRBJ1-1 | . | TRBV9
CASSEESGVYGYTF | TGTGCCAGCAGTGAAGAGTCCGGGGTCTATGGCTACACCTTC | . | TRBJ1-2 | . | TRBV2
CASSILANYGYTF | TGTGCCAGTAGTATTCTAGCTAACTATGGCTACACCTTC | . | TRBJ1-2 | few | TRBV19
CASSLQENQPQHF | TGTGCCAGCAGCTTACAGGAAAATCAGCCCCAGCATTTT | . | TRBJ1-5 | few | TRBV7-9
CASSVRTVLGDEQFF | TGTGCCAGCAGTGTGCGGACAGTCCTCGGCGATGAGCAGTTCTTC | . | TRBJ2-1 | once | TRBV2
CASSPPGLAGGYEQYF | TGTGCCAGCAGCCCGCCTGGACTAGCGGGGGGATACGAGCAGTACTTC | TRBD2 | TRBJ2-7 | . | TRBV11-2
CASSLNAGANEQFF | TGCGCCAGCAGCTTGAATGCAGGAGCCAATGAGCAGTTCTTC | . | TRBJ2-1 | . | TRBV5-1
CASSPLDSNQPQHF | TGTGCCAGCAGCCCCCTGGATAGCAATCAGCCCCAGCATTTT | . | TRBJ1-5 | few | TRBV7-8
CATSRDRGRRHEQYF | TGTGCCACCAGCAGAGATCGGGGGCGCCGGCACGAGCAGTACTTC | . | TRBJ2-7 | . | TRBV15
CSAGQASIQYF | TGCAGTGCGGGACAGGCTAGCATTCAGTACTTC | TRBD1 | TRBJ2-4 | . | TRBV20-1
CASRALGTIYEQYF | TGTGCCAGCCGGGCCCTCGGGACTATCTACGAGCAGTACTTC | TRBD2 | TRBJ2-7 | . | TRBV27
CSVLGGGVGETQYF | TGCAGCGTCCTGGGCGGGGGGGTCGGTGAGACCCAGTACTTC | TRBD2 | TRBJ2-5 | . | TRBV29-1
CASSTVGTGAEAFF | TGTGCCAGTAGTACCGTTGGGACAGGGGCTGAAGCTTTCTTT | TRBD1 | TRBJ1-1 | once | TRBV19
CASSLGQINEQFF | TGTGCCAGCAGTTTAGGCCAGATTAATGAGCAGTTCTTC | . | TRBJ2-1 | . | TRBV2
CASSLAGINEKLFF | TGTGCCAGCAGCTTAGCGGGGATTAATGAAAAACTGTTTTTT | . | TRBJ1-4 | once | TRBV7-2
CASSQPRDRVFNEQFF | TGCGCCAGCAGCCAACCCCGGGACAGGGTCTTCAATGAGCAGTTCTTC | TRBD1 | TRBJ2-1 | . | TRBV4-1
CASSLERTEANYGYTF | TGTGCCAGCAGCTTAGAGCGGACAGAAGCTAACTATGGCTACACCTTC | . | TRBJ1-2 | once | TRBV7-2
CASSLSLGQGYSGANVLTF | TGTGCCAGTAGTTTGTCCCTGGGACAGGGATACTCTGGGGCCAACGTCCTGACTTTC | TRBD1 | TRBJ2-6 | . | TRBV19
CASGLVRRGLKLYQETQYF | TGTGCTAGTGGTTTGGTACGGAGGGGCCTAAAATTGTACCAAGAGACCCAGTACTTC | . | TRBJ2-5 | . | TRBV12-5
CASSGTSGSTDTQYF | TGTGCCAGTAGTGGGACTAGCGGGAGCACAGATACGCAGTATTTT | TRBD2 | TRBJ2-3 | . | TRBV19
CASSFGPLAGGNEQFF | TGTGCCAGCAGCTTCGGCCCACTAGCGGGGGGGAATGAGCAGTTCTTC | TRBD2 | TRBJ2-1 | . | TRBV7-2
CASSNPGQGRNKNIQYF | TGTGCCAGTAGTAACCCGGGACAGGGGAGGAACAAAAACATTCAGTACTTC | TRBD1 | TRBJ2-4 | . | TRBV19
CASSQVGADTQYF | TGTGCCAGCAGCCAAGTAGGGGCAGATACGCAGTATTTT | . | TRBJ2-3 | . | TRBV3-1/TRBV3-2
CAWSPGQGKETQYF | TGTGCCTGGAGCCCCGGACAGGGGAAGGAGACCCAGTACTTC | TRBD1 | TRBJ2-5 | once | TRBV30
CASATGETHSPLHF | TGTGCCAGCGCGACAGGGGAAACTCATTCACCCCTCCACTTT | TRBD1 | TRBJ1-6 | . | TRBV19
CASSLSSGGHEQFF | TGTGCTAGCAGTTTATCTAGCGGGGGTCATGAGCAGTTCTTC | TRBD2 | TRBJ2-1 | . | TRBV28
CASSRATPRYNEQFF | TGTGCCAGCAGCCGGGCGACTCCACGATACAATGAGCAGTTCTTC | . | TRBJ2-1 | . | TRBV5-4
CASLRAGGENTGELFF | TGTGCCAGCTTACGTGCAGGGGGGGAGAACACCGGGGAGCTGTTTTTT | . | TRBJ2-2 | . | TRBV2
CASSEDAGGLYEQYF | TGTGCCAGCAGTGAAGACGCAGGGGGACTCTACGAGCAGTACTTC | . | TRBJ2-7 | . | TRBV6-1
CASSVGGSTDTQYF | TGTGCCAGCAGCGTAGGCGGGAGCACAGATACGCAGTATTTT | . | TRBJ2-3 | . | TRBV9